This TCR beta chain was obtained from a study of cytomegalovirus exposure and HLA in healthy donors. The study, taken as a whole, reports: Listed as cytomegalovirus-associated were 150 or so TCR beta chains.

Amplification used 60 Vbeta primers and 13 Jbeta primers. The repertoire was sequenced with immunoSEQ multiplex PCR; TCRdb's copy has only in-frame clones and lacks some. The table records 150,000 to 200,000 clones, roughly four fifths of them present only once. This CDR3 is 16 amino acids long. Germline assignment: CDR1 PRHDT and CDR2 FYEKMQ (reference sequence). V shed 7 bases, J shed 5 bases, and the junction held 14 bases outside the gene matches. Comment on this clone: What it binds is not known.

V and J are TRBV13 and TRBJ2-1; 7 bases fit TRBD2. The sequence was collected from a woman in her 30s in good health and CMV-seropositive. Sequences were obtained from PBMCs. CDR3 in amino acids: CASTPRASGPNNEQFF. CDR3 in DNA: TGTGCCAGCACCCCTAGGGCTAGCGGTCCGAACAATGAGCAGTTCTTC.